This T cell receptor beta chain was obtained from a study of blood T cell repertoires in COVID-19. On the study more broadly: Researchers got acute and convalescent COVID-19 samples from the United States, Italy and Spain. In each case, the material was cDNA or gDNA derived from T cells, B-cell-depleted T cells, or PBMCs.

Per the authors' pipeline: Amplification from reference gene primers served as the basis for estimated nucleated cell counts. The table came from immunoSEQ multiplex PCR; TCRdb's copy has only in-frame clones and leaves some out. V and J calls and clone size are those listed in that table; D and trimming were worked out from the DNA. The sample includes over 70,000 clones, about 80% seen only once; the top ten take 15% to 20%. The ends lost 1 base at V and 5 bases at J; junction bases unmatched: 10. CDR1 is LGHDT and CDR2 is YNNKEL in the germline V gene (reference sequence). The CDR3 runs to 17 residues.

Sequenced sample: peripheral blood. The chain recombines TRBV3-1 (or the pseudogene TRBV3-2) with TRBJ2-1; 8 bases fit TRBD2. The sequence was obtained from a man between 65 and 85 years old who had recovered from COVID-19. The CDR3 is CASSQGIAGILNNEQFF. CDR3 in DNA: TGTGCCAGCAGCCAAGGTATAGCGGGGATCCTAAACAATGAGCAGTTCTTC.